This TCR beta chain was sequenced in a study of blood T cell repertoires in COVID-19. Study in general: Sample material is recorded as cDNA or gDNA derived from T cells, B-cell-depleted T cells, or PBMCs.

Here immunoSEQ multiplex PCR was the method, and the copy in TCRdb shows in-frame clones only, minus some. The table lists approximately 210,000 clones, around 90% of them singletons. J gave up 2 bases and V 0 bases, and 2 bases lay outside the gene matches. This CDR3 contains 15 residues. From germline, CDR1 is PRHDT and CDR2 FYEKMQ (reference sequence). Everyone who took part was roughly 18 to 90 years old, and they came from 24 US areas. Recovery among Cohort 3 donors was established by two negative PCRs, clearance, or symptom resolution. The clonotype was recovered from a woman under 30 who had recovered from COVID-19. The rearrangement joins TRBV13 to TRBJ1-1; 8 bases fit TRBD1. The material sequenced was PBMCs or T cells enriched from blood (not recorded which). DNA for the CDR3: TGTGCCAGCAGCTTAGGGACAGGGGCTAACACTGAAGCTTTCTTT. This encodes CASSLGTGANTEAFF.